This entry lists 10 T cell receptor beta chains sequenced from one sample in a study of PD-1 blockade in classical Hodgkin lymphoma. Data came from immunoSEQ multiplex PCR; TCRdb stores just in-frame clones and leaves some out. The table includes some 100,000 clones, just over 90% detected once. Stated time point: cycle 4 day 1 (C4D1), after 6 weeks of nivolumab. Every patient had relapsed following autologous stem cell transplantation, and cohorts differed in brentuximab vedotin exposure. The sample was peripheral blood mononuclear cells (PBMCs), taken before the fourth cycle of nivolumab. Receptors were obtained from a human donor with classical Hodgkin lymphoma.

The genes are TRBV5-1 and TRBJ1-4, with 7 bases fitting TRBD1. J lost 2 bases, V lost 5 bases, and 9 bases had no gene match. Germline loops: CDR1 SGHRS, CDR2 YFSETQ. The CDR3 consists of 16 residues. CDR3: CASSLRTGQTNEKLFF. CDR3 nucleotide sequence: TGCGCCAGCAGTCTCCGGACGGGACAGACTAATGAAAAACTGTTTTTT.

The chain is built from TRBV9 and TRBJ1-3; the D is unclear. CDR3 length equals 16 residues. Between the trimmed V and J ends, which lost 0 bases and 1 base, there was a span of 11 bases. Germline V gene lookup returns CDR1 SGDLS and CDR2 YYNGEE. CDR3 nucleotides: TGTGCCAGCAGCGTAGCTCACCGGGTTTCTGGAAACACCATATATTTT. It translates to CASSVAHRVSGNTIYF.

V and J are TRBV7-9 and TRBJ1-5, with TRBD1 identical over 10 bases. The CDR3 extends over 18 amino acids. Germline V gene data show CDR1 as SEHNR and CDR2 as FQNEAQ (reference sequence). J gave up 5 bases and V 3 bases, and 13 bases lay outside the gene matches. CDR3 region: CASSFYRDRGGNYQPQHF. The CDR3 coding sequence is TGTGCCAGCAGCTTTTACCGGGACAGGGGAGGGAACTATCAGCCCCAGCATTTT.

The rearrangement joins TRBV30 to TRBJ1-1, with 10 bases that match TRBD1. There are 14 residues in the CDR3. Losses at the gene ends were 4 bases for V and 4 bases for J; bases not matched to a gene: 6. Germline loops: CDR1 GTSNPN, CDR2 SVGIG (reference sequence). This chain's CDR3 is CAWTRQGASTEAFF. The CDR3 region has the DNA TGTGCCTGGACCAGACAGGGGGCGAGCACTGAAGCTTTCTTT.

This CDR3 reads CASSPTGEDEQYF. In nucleotides, the CDR3 is TGTGCCAGCAGCCCGACAGGGGAGGACGAGCAGTACTTC. This chain connects TRBV2 to TRBJ2-7; TRBD1 matches 8 bases. CDR1 is SNHLY and CDR2 is FYNNEI in the germline V gene. V shed 6 bases, J shed 5 bases, and the junction held 6 bases outside the gene matches. This CDR3 region has 13 residues.

This clone was counted once. This chain joins TRBV2 and TRBJ1-3; D is perhaps TRBD1 (6 bases). V dropped 6 bases and J dropped 0 bases, with 18 bases sitting between them. The CDR3 is 17 residues long. The germline gives CDR1 SNHLY, CDR2 FYNNEI. CDR3 sequence reads: CASSTGQLTFSGNTIYF. The DNA for the CDR3 is TGTGCCAGCAGCACTGGACAGCTCACATTCTCTGGAAACACCATATATTTT.

V and J are TRBV30 and TRBJ2-1; 8 nucleotides match TRBD1. After removal of 3 bases from V and 0 bases from J, the junction contained 4 bases not matched to a gene. In germline, CDR1 is GTSNPN, CDR2 SVGIG (reference sequence). The CDR3 is 15 residues long. CDR3 in amino acids: CAWRGDRSSYNEQFF. DNA for the CDR3: TGTGCCTGGAGGGGGGACAGGAGCTCCTACAATGAGCAGTTCTTC.

The chain recombines TRBV27 with TRBJ2-1, with D possibly TRBD1 on 5 matching bases. Germline CDR1 is MNHEY and CDR2 is SMNVEV (reference sequence). V was shortened by 5 bases and J by 2 bases, with 7 bases between the two germline ends. There are 13 residues in the CDR3. CDR3 DNA: TGTGCCAGCAGTAGGGGTCCCTACAATGAGCAGTTCTTC. It yields the protein CASSRGPYNEQFF.

The chain employs TRBV6-5 and TRBJ1-1; D not resolved. The CDR3 extends over 16 amino acids. V lost 0 bases and J lost 3, with 14 bases in between. Germline V CDR1 and CDR2: MNHEY, SVGAGI. CDR3 residues: CASSYSIFEGDTEAFF. In DNA form, the CDR3 reads TGTGCCAGCAGTTACTCGATTTTCGAGGGAGACACTGAAGCTTTCTTT.

V gene TRBV5-6 combines with J gene TRBJ2-7, with 7 nucleotides matching TRBD1. The CDR3 extends over 17 amino acids. Germline CDR1 SGHDT, CDR2 YYEEEE. With 0 bases clipped from V and 1 base from J, the junction kept 10 bases outside the gene matches. The CDR3 loop is CASSLGGFRDRSYEQYF. In DNA, the CDR3 is TGTGCCAGCAGCTTGGGGGGCTTCCGGGACAGATCCTACGAGCAGTACTTC.